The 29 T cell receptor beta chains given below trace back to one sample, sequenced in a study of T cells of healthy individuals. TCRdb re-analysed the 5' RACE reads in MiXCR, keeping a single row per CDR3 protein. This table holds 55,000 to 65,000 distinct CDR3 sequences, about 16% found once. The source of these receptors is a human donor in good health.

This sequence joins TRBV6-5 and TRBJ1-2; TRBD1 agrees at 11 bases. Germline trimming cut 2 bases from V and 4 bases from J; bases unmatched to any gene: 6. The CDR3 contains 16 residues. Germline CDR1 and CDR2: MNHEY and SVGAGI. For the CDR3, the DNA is TGTGCCAGCAGTTACACCGGGACAGGGGGGCTCTATGGCTACACCTTC. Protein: CASSYTGTGGLYGYTF.

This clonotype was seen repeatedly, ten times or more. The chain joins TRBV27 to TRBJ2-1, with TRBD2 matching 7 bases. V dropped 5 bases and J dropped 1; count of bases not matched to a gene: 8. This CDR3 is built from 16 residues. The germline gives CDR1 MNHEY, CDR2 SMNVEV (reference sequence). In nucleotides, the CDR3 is TGTGCCAGCAGTCCCTTCGCTAGCGGATCCTACAATGAGCAGTTCTTC. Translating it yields CASSPFASGSYNEQFF.

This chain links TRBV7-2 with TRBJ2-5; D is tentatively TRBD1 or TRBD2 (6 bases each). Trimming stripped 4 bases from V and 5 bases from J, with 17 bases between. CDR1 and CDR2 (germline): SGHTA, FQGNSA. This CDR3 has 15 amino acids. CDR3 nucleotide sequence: TGTGCCAGCAGCTGGGGCGGGCCCGGGGGCGAGACCCAGTACTTC. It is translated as CASSWGGPGGETQYF.

CDR3 amino acids: CASSRGQSPGELFF. The CDR3 region has the DNA TGTGCCAGCAGTCGGGGACAATCCCCCGGGGAGCTGTTTTTT. This sequence joins TRBV28 and TRBJ2-2; D possibly corresponds to TRBD1 (6 bases). Germline CDR1 reads MDHEN; CDR2 reads SYDVKM. CDR3 length: 14 amino acids. V shed 5 bases and J shed 6 bases, with 13 bases lying between them. The variable domain in full, with the rest retrieved from reference TRBV28 and TRBJ2-2, is DVKVTQSSRYLVKRTGEKVFLECVQDMDHENMFWYRQDPGLGLRLIYFSYDVKMKEKGDIPEGYSVSREKKERFSLILESASTNQTSMYLCASSRGQSPGELFFGEGSRLTVL.

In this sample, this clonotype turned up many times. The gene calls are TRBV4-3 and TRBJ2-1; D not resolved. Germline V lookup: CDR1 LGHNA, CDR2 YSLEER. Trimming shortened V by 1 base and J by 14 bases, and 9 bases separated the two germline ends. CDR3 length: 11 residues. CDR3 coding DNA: TGCGCCAGCAGCCAAGGTGCGAACAAGTTCTTC. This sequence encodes CASSQGANKFF.

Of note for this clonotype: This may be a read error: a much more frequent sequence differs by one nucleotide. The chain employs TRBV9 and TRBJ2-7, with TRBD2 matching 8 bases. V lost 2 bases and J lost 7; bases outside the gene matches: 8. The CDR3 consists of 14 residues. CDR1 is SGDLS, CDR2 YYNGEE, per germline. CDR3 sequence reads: CASSVERESDEQYF. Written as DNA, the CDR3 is TGTGCCAGCAGCGTGGAGCGGGAGTCTGATGAGCAGTACTTC.

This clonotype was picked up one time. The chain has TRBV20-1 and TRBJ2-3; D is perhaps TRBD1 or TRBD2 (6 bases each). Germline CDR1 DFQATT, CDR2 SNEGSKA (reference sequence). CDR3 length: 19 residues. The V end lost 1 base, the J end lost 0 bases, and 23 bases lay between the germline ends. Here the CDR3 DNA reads TGCAGTGCTAGAGCCGGAAGACTAGGGGGGAGCCGTAGCACAGATACGCAGTATTTT. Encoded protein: CSARAGRLGGSRSTDTQYF.

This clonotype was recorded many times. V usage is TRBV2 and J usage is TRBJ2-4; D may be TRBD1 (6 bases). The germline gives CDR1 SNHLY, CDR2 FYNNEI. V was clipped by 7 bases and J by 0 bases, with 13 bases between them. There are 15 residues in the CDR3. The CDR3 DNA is TGTGCCAGCAAAGGACAGATGTTAGCCAAAAACATTCAGTACTTC. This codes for CASKGQMLAKNIQYF.

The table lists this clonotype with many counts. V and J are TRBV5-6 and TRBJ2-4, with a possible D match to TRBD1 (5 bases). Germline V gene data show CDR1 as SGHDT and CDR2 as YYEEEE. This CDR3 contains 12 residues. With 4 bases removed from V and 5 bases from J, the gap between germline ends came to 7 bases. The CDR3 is CASSKTENIQYF. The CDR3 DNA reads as TGTGCCAGCAGCAAGACAGAAAACATTCAGTACTTC.

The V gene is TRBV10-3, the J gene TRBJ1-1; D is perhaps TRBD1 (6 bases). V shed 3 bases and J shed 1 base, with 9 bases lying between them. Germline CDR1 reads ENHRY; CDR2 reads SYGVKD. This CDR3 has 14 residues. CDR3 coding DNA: TGTGCCATCAGTGACGGACAGACGAACACTGAAGCTTTCTTT. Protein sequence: CAISDGQTNTEAFF.

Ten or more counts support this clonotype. The CDR3 is CASSLALAGDYYNEQFF. The CDR3 DNA is TGCGCCAGCAGCTTGGCACTAGCGGGGGACTACTACAATGAGCAGTTCTTC. J is TRBJ2-1 and V is TRBV5-1; 11 nucleotides match TRBD2. Trimming cost V 0 bases and J 3 bases; bases outside gene matches: 5. The CDR3 consists of 17 residues. Per the germline V gene, CDR1 is SGHRS and CDR2 is YFSETQ.

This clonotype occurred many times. CDR3 protein: CASSLNSGTETQYF. CDR3 coding DNA: TGTGCCAGCAGTCTCAATAGCGGGACGGAGACCCAGTACTTC. This chain links TRBV6-5 with TRBJ2-5; the match to TRBD2 covers 8 bases. There are 14 residues in the CDR3. The J segment lost 5 bases and the V segment lost 5 bases, leaving 7 bases of the junction unmatched. The V gene's germline CDR1 is MNHEY and CDR2 SVGAGI.

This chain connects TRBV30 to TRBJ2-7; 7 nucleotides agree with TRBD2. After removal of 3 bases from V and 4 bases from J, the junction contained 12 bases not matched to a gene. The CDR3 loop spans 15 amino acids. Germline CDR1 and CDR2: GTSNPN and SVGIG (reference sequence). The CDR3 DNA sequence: TGTGCCTGGAGGGGGGAGTCTAGCGGTAGATACGAGCAGTACTTC. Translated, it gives CAWRGESSGRYEQYF.

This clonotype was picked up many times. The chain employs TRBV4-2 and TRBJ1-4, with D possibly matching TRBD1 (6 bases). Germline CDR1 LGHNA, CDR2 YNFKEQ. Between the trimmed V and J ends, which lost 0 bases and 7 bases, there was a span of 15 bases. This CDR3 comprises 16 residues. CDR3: CASSQDRRGRVEKLFF. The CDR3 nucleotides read TGTGCCAGCAGCCAAGATCGGCGGGGGCGGGTTGAAAAACTGTTTTTT.

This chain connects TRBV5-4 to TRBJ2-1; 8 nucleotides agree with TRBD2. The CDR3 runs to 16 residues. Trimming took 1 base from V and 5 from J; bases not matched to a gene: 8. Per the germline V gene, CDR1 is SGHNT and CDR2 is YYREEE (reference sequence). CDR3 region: CASSLPRRGDNNEQFF. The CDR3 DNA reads TGTGCCAGCAGCTTGCCCAGGCGGGGGGACAACAATGAGCAGTTCTTC.

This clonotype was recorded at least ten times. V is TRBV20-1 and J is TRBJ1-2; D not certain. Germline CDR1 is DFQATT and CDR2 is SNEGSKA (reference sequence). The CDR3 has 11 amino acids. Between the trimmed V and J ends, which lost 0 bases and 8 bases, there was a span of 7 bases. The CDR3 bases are TGCAGTGCTAGAGAGGCATGGGGCTACACCTTC. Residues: CSAREAWGYTF.

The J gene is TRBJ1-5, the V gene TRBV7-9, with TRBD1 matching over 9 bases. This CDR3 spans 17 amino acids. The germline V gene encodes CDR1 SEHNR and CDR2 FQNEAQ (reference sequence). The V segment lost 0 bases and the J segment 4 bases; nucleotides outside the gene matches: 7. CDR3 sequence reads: CASSLASGTGPNQPQHF. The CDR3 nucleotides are TGTGCCAGCAGCTTAGCGAGTGGGACAGGGCCTAATCAGCCCCAGCATTTT.

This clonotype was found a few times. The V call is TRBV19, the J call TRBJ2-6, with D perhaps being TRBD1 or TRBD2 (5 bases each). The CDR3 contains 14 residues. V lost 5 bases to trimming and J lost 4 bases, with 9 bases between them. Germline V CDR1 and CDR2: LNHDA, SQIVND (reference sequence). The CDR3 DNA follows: TGTGCCAGTAGTGCAGGGACCGGGGCCAACGTCCTGACTTTC. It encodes CASSAGTGANVLTF.

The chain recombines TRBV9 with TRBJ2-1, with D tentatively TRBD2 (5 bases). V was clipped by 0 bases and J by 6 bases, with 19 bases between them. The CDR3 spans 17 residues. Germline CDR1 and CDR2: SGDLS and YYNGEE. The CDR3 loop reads CASSVASVGASFNEQFF. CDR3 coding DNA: TGTGCCAGCAGCGTAGCTTCAGTGGGCGCTAGCTTCAATGAGCAGTTCTTC.

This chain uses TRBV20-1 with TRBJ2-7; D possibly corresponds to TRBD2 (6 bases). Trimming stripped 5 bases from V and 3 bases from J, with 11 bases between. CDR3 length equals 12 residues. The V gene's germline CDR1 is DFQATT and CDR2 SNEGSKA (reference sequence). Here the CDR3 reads CSADGDFYEQYF. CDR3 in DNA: TGCAGTGCTGATGGGGACTTCTACGAGCAGTACTTC.

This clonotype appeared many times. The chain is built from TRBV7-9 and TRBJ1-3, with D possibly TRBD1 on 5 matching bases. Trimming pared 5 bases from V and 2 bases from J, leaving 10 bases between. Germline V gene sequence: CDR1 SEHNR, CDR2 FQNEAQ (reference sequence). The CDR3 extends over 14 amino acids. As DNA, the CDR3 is TGTGCCAGCAGCCCCCCGGGGCCTGGAAACACCATATATTTT. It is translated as CASSPPGPGNTIYF.

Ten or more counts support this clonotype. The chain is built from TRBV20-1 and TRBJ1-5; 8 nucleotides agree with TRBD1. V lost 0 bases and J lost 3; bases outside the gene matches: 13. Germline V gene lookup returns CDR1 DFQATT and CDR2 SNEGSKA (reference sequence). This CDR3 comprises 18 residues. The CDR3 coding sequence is TGCAGTGCTAGAGATTTGGGCAGGGGGCCTGAGGTCAATCAGCCCCAGCATTTT. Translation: CSARDLGRGPEVNQPQHF.

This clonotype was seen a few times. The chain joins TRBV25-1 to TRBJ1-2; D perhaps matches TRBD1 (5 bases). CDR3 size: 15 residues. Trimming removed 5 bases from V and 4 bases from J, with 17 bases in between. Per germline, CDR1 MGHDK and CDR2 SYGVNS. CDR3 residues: CASSKTGRTLYGYTF. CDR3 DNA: TGTGCCAGCAGTAAAACGGGGAGGACACTCTATGGCTACACCTTC.

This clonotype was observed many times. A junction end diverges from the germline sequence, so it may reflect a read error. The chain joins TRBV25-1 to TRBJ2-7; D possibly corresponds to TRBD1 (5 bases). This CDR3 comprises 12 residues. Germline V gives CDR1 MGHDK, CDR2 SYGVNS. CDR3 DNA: TGTGCCAGCAACTCCGCGCCAGGGTTACTTCACTTC. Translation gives CASNSAPGLLHF.

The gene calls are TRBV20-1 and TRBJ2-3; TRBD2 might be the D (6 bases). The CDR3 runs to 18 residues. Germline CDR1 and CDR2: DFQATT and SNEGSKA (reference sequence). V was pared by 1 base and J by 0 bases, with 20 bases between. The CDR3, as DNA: TGCAGTGCTAGAGCGGGACTCCCTCGTGCTTCTAGCACAGATACGCAGTATTTT. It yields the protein CSARAGLPRASSTDTQYF.

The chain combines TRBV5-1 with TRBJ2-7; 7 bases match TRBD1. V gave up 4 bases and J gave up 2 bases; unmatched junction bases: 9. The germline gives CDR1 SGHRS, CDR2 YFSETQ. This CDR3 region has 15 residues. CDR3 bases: TGCGCCAGCAGCGTAAGAACAGGGGATCCCTACGAGCAGTACTTC. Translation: CASSVRTGDPYEQYF.

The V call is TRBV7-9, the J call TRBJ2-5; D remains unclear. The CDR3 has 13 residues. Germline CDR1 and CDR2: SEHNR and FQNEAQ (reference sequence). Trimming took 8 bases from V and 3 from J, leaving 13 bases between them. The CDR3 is CASLPASEETQYF. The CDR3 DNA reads TGTGCCAGCCTCCCAGCGTCGGAAGAGACCCAGTACTTC.

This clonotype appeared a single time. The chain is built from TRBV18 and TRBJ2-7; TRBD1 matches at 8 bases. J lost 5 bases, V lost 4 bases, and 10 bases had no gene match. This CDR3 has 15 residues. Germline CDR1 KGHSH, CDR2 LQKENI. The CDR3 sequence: CASSQVRGPNDEQYF. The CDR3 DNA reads TGTGCCAGCTCACAGGTCAGGGGGCCTAACGACGAGCAGTACTTC. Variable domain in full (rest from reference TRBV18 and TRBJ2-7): NAGVMQNPRHLVRRRGQEARLRCSPMKGHSHVYWYRQLPEEGLKFMVYLQKENIIDESGMPKERFSAEFPKEGPSILRIQQVVRGDSAAYFCASSQVRGPNDEQYFGPGTRLTVT.

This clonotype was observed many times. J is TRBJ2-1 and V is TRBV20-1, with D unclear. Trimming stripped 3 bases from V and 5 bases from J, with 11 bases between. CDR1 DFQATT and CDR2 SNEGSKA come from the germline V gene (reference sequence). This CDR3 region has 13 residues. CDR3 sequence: CSASSFLNNEQFF. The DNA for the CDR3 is TGCAGTGCTAGCAGTTTCCTCAACAATGAGCAGTTCTTC.